The clone carrying this T cell receptor beta chain was observed once. This entry comes from a study of blood T cell repertoires in COVID-19. Data came from immunoSEQ multiplex PCR; TCRdb stores just in-frame clones and leaves some out. The data hold some 250,000 clones, with approximately 82% observed a single time. The trim removed 6 bases at V and 3 bases at J, leaving 10 bases unmatched. CDR3 length: 16 amino acids. CDR1 and CDR2 from the germline V gene are SGHDN and FVKESK. This sequence joins TRBV14 and TRBJ2-1, with TRBD2 identical over 8 bases. The sequence derives from a woman aged 18-29 years with acute or convalescent COVID-19. Input material: peripheral blood. The chain's CDR3 is CASRRGREGSYNEQFF. The CDR3, as DNA: TGTGCCAGCAGAAGGGGACGGGAGGGGAGCTACAATGAGCAGTTCTTC.